The present TCR beta chain was sequenced within a study of response to subunit inactivated influenza vaccine. TCRdb itself ran the RT-PCR reads through MiXCR, one entry per CDR3 protein. Here the sample spans hundreds of thousands of distinct CDR3 sequences, over 9% being singletons. Study-level points and caveats: Each seasonal influenza vaccination, the authors suggested, recruits few new T cells.

A note on this clonotype: No antigen is known for it.

Germline-derived CDR1 and CDR2 are MDHEN and SYDVKM. The CDR3 spans 14 residues. The ends were cut back, 6 bases at V and 1 base at J, with 9 bases in the middle. This specimen was non-naive T cells sorted from PBMCs, taken 14 to 15 days before vaccination. The chain combines TRBV28 with TRBJ2-2; tentatively, D is TRBD1 (5 bases). The source is a man aged 45-65 years who received an inactivated influenza vaccine. This CDR3 is CASRSGQNTGELFF. CDR3 DNA: TGTGCCAGCAGATCTGGACAGAACACCGGGGAGCTGTTTTTT. Combining the CDR3 with reference TRBV28 and TRBJ2-2 gives the whole variable domain DVKVTQSSRYLVKRTGEKVFLECVQDMDHENMFWYRQDPGLGLRLIYFSYDVKMKEKGDIPEGYSVSREKKERFSLILESASTNQTSMYLCASRSGQNTGELFFGEGSRLTVL.